This TCR beta chain came from a study of T-cell memory formation after mild COVID-19. This clonotype occurred many times. V shed 5 bases and J shed 5 bases, with 12 bases lying between them. The CDR3 loop spans 13 amino acids. Germline CDR1 SGHRS, CDR2 YFSETQ. One entry per CDR3 protein results from TCRdb running MiXCR on the 5' RACE reads. The sample carries about 440,000 distinct CDR3 sequences, 15% to 20% recorded once. The source of this sequence is an adult woman who had mild COVID-19 (a few samples of this study predate the infection). Cell type and time point are not known. The sample taken for sequencing was PBMCs or a T cell subset sorted from them (not recorded which). The V call is TRBV5-1, the J call TRBJ2-3; D call uncertain. The DNA of the CDR3 is TGCGCCAGCAGGACGGACGCAGGAGATACGCAGTATTTT. This translates into CASRTDAGDTQYF.